The source of this T cell receptor (beta chain) is a study of PD-1 blockade in classical Hodgkin lymphoma. Study-wide points: It was CD4+ TCR diversity, not CD8+, that rose significantly by C4D1. Some patients began nivolumab under 1 year after ASCT. These patients were excluded from later analyses.

The method was immunoSEQ multiplex PCR; TCRdb's version includes in-frame clones alone and lacks a portion of them. In the table there are 15,000 to 25,000 clones, about four fifths of which are singletons. On this clone itself: The antigen is not known.

The time point is: cycle 4 day 1 (C4D1), after 6 weeks of nivolumab. Relapses following autologous stem cell transplantation were seen in all patients, with brentuximab vedotin exposure varying. Thawed PBMCs underwent magnetic negative selection to obtain purified CD8+ T cells. The CDR3 sequence is 13 residues long. The V end lost 1 base, the J end lost 5 bases, and 11 bases lay between the germline ends. CDR1 is GTSNPN, CDR2 SVGIG, per germline (reference sequence). This specimen consisted of CD8+ T cells from blood, obtained before the fourth cycle of nivolumab. This clonotype was sampled from a human donor with classical Hodgkin lymphoma. The chain carries TRBV30 and TRBJ2-5, with a possible D match to TRBD2 (6 bases). The CDR3, as DNA: TGTGCCTGGAGTGGGGAGCTAGCGGAGACCCAGTACTTC. Encoded protein: CAWSGELAETQYF. Supplemented by reference TRBV30 and TRBJ2-5, the full variable domain reads SQTIHQWPATLVQPVGSPLSLECTVEGTSNPNLYWYRQAAGRGLQLLFYSVGIGQISSEVPQNLSASRPQDRQFILSSKKLLLSDSGFYLCAWSGELAETQYFGPGTRLLVL.